What follows are 23 T cell receptor beta chains derived from one specimen sequenced in a study of cytomegalovirus exposure and HLA in healthy donors. Primers: 60 Vbeta forward and 13 Jbeta reverse. Using immunoSEQ multiplex PCR, the repertoire was profiled, and TCRdb retains in-frame clones only, with some absent. The sample consists of 150,000 to 200,000 clones, 65% to 80% of them appearing once. Sequencing input: PBMCs. The receptors were sampled from a woman in her 50s in good health and CMV-seropositive.

This clone has just a few counts. CDR3 bases: TGTGCCTCGGTGGAGCAGAATAATTCACCCCTCCACTTT. Translated, it gives CASVEQNNSPLHF. V usage is TRBV10-3 and J usage is TRBJ1-6; D gene ambiguous. V lost 11 bases, J lost 5 bases, and 13 bases lay in between. The CDR3 loop spans 13 amino acids. CDR1 is ENHRY and CDR2 is SYGVKD in the germline V gene.

The chain links TRBV12-5 to TRBJ1-5; the match to TRBD1 covers 7 bases. The CDR3 has 15 amino acids. Germline CDR1 reads LGHNT; CDR2 reads FRNRAP. With 5 bases clipped from V and 0 bases from J, the junction kept 4 bases outside the gene matches. CDR3 sequence (DNA): TGTGCTAGTGGTGCCGGACAGGCTAGCAATCAGCCCCAGCATTTT. Translation gives CASGAGQASNQPQHF.

J is TRBJ1-2 and V is TRBV30; TRBD1 matches 7 bases. The CDR3 covers 14 residues. The V gene end was trimmed by 1 base and the J gene end by 6 bases; junction bases not matched to a gene: 8. CDR1 is GTSNPN and CDR2 is SVGIG in the germline V gene (reference sequence). The CDR3 coding sequence is TGTGCCTGGAGTGCAGACAGGGTTGGAGATGGCTACACCTTC. Translated, it gives CAWSADRVGDGYTF.

The chain recombines TRBV2 with TRBJ1-4; 7 bases are a match to TRBD1. The junction had 6 bases not matched to a gene; V was cut back by 5 bases and J by 3 bases. Per germline, CDR1 SNHLY and CDR2 FYNNEI. This CDR3 is built from 15 residues. This CDR3 is CASSPPGQPNEKLFF. In nucleotides, the CDR3 is TGTGCCAGCAGTCCCCCGGGACAGCCTAATGAAAAACTGTTTTTT.

The CDR3 spells CASSYSRLGNTEAFF. DNA for the CDR3: TGTGCCAGCAGTTACTCGAGGCTGGGGAACACTGAAGCTTTCTTT. This chain joins TRBV6-5 and TRBJ1-1; D is unclear. Trimming removed 0 bases from V and 1 base from J, with 9 bases in between. The CDR3 has 15 residues. From germline, CDR1 is MNHEY and CDR2 SVGAGI.

The chain uses TRBV2 and TRBJ2-3, with a tentative D call TRBD2 (6 bases). The germline V gene encodes CDR1 SNHLY and CDR2 FYNNEI. The CDR3 covers 13 residues. The V gene lost 4 bases and the J gene lost 3 bases, with 8 bases spanning the gap. The CDR3 bases are TGTGCCAGCAGTGGACTAGGTACAGATACGCAGTATTTT. Its protein is CASSGLGTDTQYF.

The rearrangement joins TRBV30 to TRBJ2-7, with 9 bases identical to TRBD2. The CDR3 runs 14 residues. The V segment lost 0 bases and the J segment 5 bases; nucleotides outside the gene matches: 5. Germline CDR1 is GTSNPN and CDR2 is SVGIG (reference sequence). Here the CDR3 reads CAWSVQAGGHEQYF. The CDR3 DNA reads as TGTGCCTGGAGTGTACAAGCGGGGGGTCACGAGCAGTACTTC.

The J gene is TRBJ2-1, the V gene TRBV2; a weak D match, TRBD2 (6 bases). Trimming stripped 6 bases from V and 0 bases from J, with 12 bases between. Germline loops: CDR1 SNHLY, CDR2 FYNNEI. This CDR3 is 15 amino acids long. CDR3: CASSGGGSSYNEQFF. CDR3 DNA: TGTGCCAGCAGCGGGGGTGGAAGCTCCTACAATGAGCAGTTCTTC.

This clone was seen a handful of times. The chain is built from TRBV19 and TRBJ2-1; 8 nucleotides align to TRBD1. After removal of 5 bases from V and 7 bases from J, the junction contained 7 bases not matched to a gene. Germline assignment: CDR1 LNHDA and CDR2 SQIVND (reference sequence). The CDR3 extends over 14 amino acids. The DNA of the CDR3 is TGTGCCAGTAGTGGGACAGGAGTCATTAATGAGCAGTTCTTC. This gives the protein CASSGTGVINEQFF.

The chain employs TRBV6-5 and TRBJ1-6; tentatively, D is TRBD1 (6 bases). The CDR3 has 15 residues. Germline V gene sequence: CDR1 MNHEY, CDR2 SVGAGI. Between the trimmed V and J ends, which lost 7 bases and 2 bases, there was a span of 12 bases. In DNA form, the CDR3 reads TGTGCCAGCACCCTCAGACAGGCCTATAATTCACCCCTCCACTTT. Amino acids: CASTLRQAYNSPLHF.

The V gene is TRBV5-1, the J gene TRBJ1-1, with D tentatively TRBD1 (5 bases). This CDR3 region has 13 residues. The germline gives CDR1 SGHRS, CDR2 YFSETQ. The germline V and J ends were trimmed by 7 bases and 4 bases, with 14 bases remaining between them. The CDR3 nucleotides read TGCGCCAGCGGGTATAGGGGCAGCACTGAAGCTTTCTTT. Protein sequence: CASGYRGSTEAFF.

The chain uses TRBV5-1 and TRBJ2-7, with 9 nucleotides matching TRBD1. This CDR3 region has 14 residues. Germline V gene lookup returns CDR1 SGHRS and CDR2 YFSETQ. Trimming cost V 4 bases and J 0 bases; bases outside gene matches: 2. CDR3 amino acids: CASSQQGASYEQYF. The CDR3 DNA reads TGCGCCAGCAGCCAACAGGGGGCCTCCTACGAGCAGTACTTC.

The chain has TRBV9 and TRBJ1-1, with D uncertain. V was cut by 4 bases and J by 0 bases, with 16 bases left in between. The CDR3 is 16 amino acids. Germline V lookup: CDR1 SGDLS, CDR2 YYNGEE. The CDR3 nucleotides are TGTGCCAGCAGCCGCGGGGTAGGCTCGGTGAACACTGAAGCTTTCTTT. It translates to CASSRGVGSVNTEAFF.

This rearrangement joins TRBV7-9 to TRBJ1-5; a possible D gene is TRBD1 (5 bases). Between the trimmed V and J ends, which lost 5 bases and 0 bases, there was a span of 20 bases. The CDR3 spans 18 residues. Per germline, CDR1 SEHNR and CDR2 FQNEAQ (reference sequence). CDR3 in DNA: TGTGCCAGCAGCCATTCGCGCCTCCAGGGATATAGCAATCAGCCCCAGCATTTT. It codes for CASSHSRLQGYSNQPQHF.

In its sample, this clone was seen a few times. The gene calls are TRBV5-1 and TRBJ2-6, with D possibly matching TRBD2 (5 bases). Germline CDR1 reads SGHRS; CDR2 reads YFSETQ. This CDR3 has 18 amino acids. V lost 5 bases to trimming and J lost 3 bases, with 21 bases between them. CDR3: CASRERGSPGHGANVLTF. The CDR3 coding sequence is TGCGCCAGCAGGGAACGAGGGTCCCCCGGGCATGGGGCCAACGTCCTGACTTTC. Together with reference TRBV5-1 and TRBJ2-6, the CDR3 gives the full variable domain: KAGVTQTPRYLIKTRGQQVTLSCSPISGHRSVSWYQQTPGQGLQFLFEYFSETQRNKGNFPGRFSGRQFSNSRSEMNVSTLELGDSALYLCASRERGSPGHGANVLTFGAGSRLTVL.

The rearrangement uses TRBV7-9 and TRBJ2-7; D possibly corresponds to TRBD2 (6 bases). The V end was cut by 3 bases, the J end by 3 bases, with 12 bases between. CDR1 and CDR2 (germline): SEHNR, FQNEAQ (reference sequence). The CDR3 contains 14 residues. DNA of the CDR3: TGTGCCAGCAGCTTGGGATGGGGAGGCTACGAGCAGTACTTC. Its translation is CASSLGWGGYEQYF.

The rearrangement joins TRBV5-1 to TRBJ1-2; 7 bases map to TRBD1. CDR3 length: 15 residues. V trimming: 0 bases; J trimming: 7 bases; junction bases outside the gene matches: 9. The germline V gene has CDR1 SGHRS and CDR2 YFSETQ. This CDR3 reads CASSLGEGARRGYTF. In DNA, the CDR3 is TGCGCCAGCAGCTTGGGTGAGGGGGCAAGGCGTGGCTACACCTTC.

The rearrangement links TRBV6-1 to TRBJ1-2; perhaps TRBD1 as D (5 bases). The CDR3 has 12 amino acids. Germline CDR1 reads MNHNS; CDR2 reads SASEGT. With 4 bases removed from V and 13 bases from J, the gap between germline ends came to 16 bases. The CDR3 region is CASSAPGPVVTF. Written as DNA, the CDR3 is TGTGCCAGCAGTGCCCCAGGGCCCGTAGTCACCTTC.

The chain recombines TRBV5-1 with TRBJ1-5; D uncertain. Between the trimmed V and J ends, which lost 0 bases and 2 bases, there was a span of 6 bases. The CDR3 contains 14 residues. Germline CDR1 is SGHRS and CDR2 is YFSETQ. The CDR3 spells CASSLAGGNQPQHF. CDR3 nucleotide sequence: TGCGCCAGCAGCTTGGCCGGGGGCAATCAGCCCCAGCATTTT.

The rearrangement links TRBV30 to TRBJ1-5, with TRBD1 matching 9 bases. The CDR3 contains 14 residues. The trim removed 5 bases at V and 3 bases at J, leaving 5 bases unmatched. CDR1 is GTSNPN and CDR2 is SVGIG in the germline V gene (reference sequence). The CDR3 sequence is CAWGTGNNNQPQHF. The CDR3 DNA sequence: TGTGCCTGGGGGACAGGGAATAACAATCAGCCCCAGCATTTT.

The chain uses TRBV15 and TRBJ1-1; possible D gene TRBD1, 6 bases. Germline-derived CDR1 and CDR2 are LNHNV and YYDKDF (reference sequence). V was pared by 5 bases and J by 1 base, with 14 bases between. This CDR3 region has 15 residues. DNA of the CDR3: TGTGCCACCAGCCCGCCGACAGGAGGGAACACTGAAGCTTTCTTT. Translation gives CATSPPTGGNTEAFF.

This clone was counted ten times or more. The V and J genes are TRBV2 and TRBJ1-4, with 7 bases identical to TRBD1. The CDR3 consists of 14 residues. Germline CDR1 is SNHLY and CDR2 is FYNNEI. Trimming removed 8 bases from V and 8 bases from J; junction bases left unmatched: 11. The CDR3, as DNA: TGTGCCAGCGGCAAGACAGGGAGGCACGAAAAACTGTTTTTT. Its translation: CASGKTGRHEKLFF. The full variable domain, completed using reference TRBV2 and TRBJ1-4, is EPEVTQTPSHQVTQMGQEVILRCVPISNHLYFYWYRQILGQKVEFLVSFYNNEISEKSEIFDDQFSVERPDGSNFTLKIRSTKLEDSAMYFCASGKTGRHEKLFFGSGTQLSVL.

The V and J genes are TRBV7-8 and TRBJ1-5; D call uncertain. The germline gives CDR1 SGHVS, CDR2 FQNEAQ. The length of the CDR3 is 13 residues. Trimming removed 5 bases at V and 6 bases at J, with 11 bases between. The CDR3 loop is CASSLRGSQPQHF. The CDR3 DNA follows: TGTGCCAGCAGCCTGAGAGGAAGTCAGCCCCAGCATTTT.